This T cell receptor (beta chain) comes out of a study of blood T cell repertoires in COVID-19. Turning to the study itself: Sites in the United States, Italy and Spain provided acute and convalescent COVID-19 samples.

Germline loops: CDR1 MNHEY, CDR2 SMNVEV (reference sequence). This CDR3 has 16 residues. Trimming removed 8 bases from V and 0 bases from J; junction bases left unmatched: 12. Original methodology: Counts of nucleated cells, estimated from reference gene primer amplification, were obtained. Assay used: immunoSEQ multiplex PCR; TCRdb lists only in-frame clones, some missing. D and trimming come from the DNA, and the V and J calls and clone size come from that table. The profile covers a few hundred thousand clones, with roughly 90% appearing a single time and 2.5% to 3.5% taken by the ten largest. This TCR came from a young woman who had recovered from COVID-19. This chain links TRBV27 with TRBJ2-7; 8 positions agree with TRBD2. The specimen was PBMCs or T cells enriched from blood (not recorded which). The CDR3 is CASAGGRGHLSYEQYF. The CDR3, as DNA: TGTGCCAGCGCGGGGGGCAGGGGTCACCTCTCCTACGAGCAGTACTTC.